This T cell receptor beta chain originates from a study of T cell responses to AZD1222 COVID-19 vaccine. Study as a whole: Investigators merged groups given second doses at roughly 4 or roughly 12 weeks.

Assay: immunoSEQ multiplex PCR; the TCRdb copy retains only in-frame clones and omits some. In the table there are about 85,000 clones, 65% to 90% of which are singletons. Trimming took off 0 bases at V and 1 base at J, with 8 bases between the two ends. CDR1 is SGDLS, CDR2 YYNGEE, per germline. This CDR3 contains 16 residues. Study results and caveats: Just five or six AZD1222 recipients were seropositive at baseline. Only after the peak T cell response were repertoires sampled. The donor cohort was predominantly white British with a female majority, and clonal diversity may have been underestimated.

Concerning this clone: Its target is unknown.

Sequences were derived from peripheral blood, sampled on day 0 of AZD1222 vaccination. The genes are TRBV9 and TRBJ1-6, with D perhaps TRBD1 (5 bases). The TCR was taken from an adult in good health. This chain's CDR3 is CASSVGGGSYNSPLHF. The CDR3 nucleotides read TGTGCCAGCAGCGTAGGGGGGGGATCCTATAATTCACCCCTCCACTTT.